This passage covers 30 T cell receptor beta chains from one sample sequenced in a study of blood T cells in healthy people across ages. PCR was performed a second time for about 6 to 11 cycles using a sample-barcoded 5' primer and a J-beta primer mix. TCRdb re-analysed the 5' RACE reads in MiXCR, keeping a single row per CDR3 protein. The table includes 600,000 to 1,000,000 distinct CDR3 sequences, approximately 25% detected once. The sample was also reused in another study, on T cells of mothers and their children.

Sequenced input: blood. These receptors were taken from a boy between 5 and 17 years old in good health.

This chain joins TRBV12-3 or TRBV12-4 and TRBJ1-5; a weak D match, TRBD1 (5 bases). The CDR3 is made up of 16 amino acids. V lost 3 bases and J 5 bases, leaving 17 bases between the germline ends. CDR3 sequence (DNA): TGTGCCAGCAGTTTTTGGTCCCAAGGGGTCGATCAGCCCCAGCATTTT. This gives the protein CASSFWSQGVDQPQHF.

The chain couples TRBV6-5 to TRBJ2-3, with D possibly TRBD2 on 5 matching bases. Trimming cost V 5 bases and J 5 bases, with 14 bases left between them. CDR3 length: 14 residues. Germline V CDR1 and CDR2: MNHEY, SVGAGI. The CDR3 region is CASSNGVTGDTQYF. CDR3 DNA sequence: TGTGCCAGCAGTAACGGGGTTACTGGAGATACGCAGTATTTT.

V is TRBV28 and J is TRBJ1-4; a weak D match, TRBD1 (6 bases). Deletions cut 6 bases from V and 5 bases from J, with 13 bases between. The CDR3 extends over 14 amino acids. Per the germline V gene, CDR1 is MDHEN and CDR2 is SYDVKM. The CDR3 loop is CASRPGHKNEKLFF. Written as DNA, the CDR3 is TGTGCCAGCAGGCCGGGACATAAGAATGAAAAACTGTTTTTT.

This clonotype was seen a handful of times. The rearrangement joins TRBV19 to TRBJ2-1, with 8 bases aligning to TRBD2. CDR1 and CDR2 (germline): LNHDA, SQIVND (reference sequence). Trimming cost V 3 bases and J 10 bases; bases outside gene matches: 14. This CDR3 has 16 amino acids. The CDR3 nucleotides are TGTGCCAGTAGTATGTCTACTAGCGGATATCTGGTAGAGCAGTTCTTC. Its protein product is CASSMSTSGYLVEQFF. Full variable domain (rest looked up from reference TRBV19 and TRBJ2-1): DGGITQSPKYLFRKEGQNVTLSCEQNLNHDAMYWYRQDPGQGLRLIYYSQIVNDFQKGDIAEGYSVSREKKESFPLTVTSAQKNPTAFYLCASSMSTSGYLVEQFFGPGTRLTVL.

This clonotype came up many times. V gene TRBV30 combines with J gene TRBJ2-7; 9 bases are shared with TRBD1. The ends lost 2 bases at V and 3 bases at J; junction bases unmatched: 5. Germline CDR1 GTSNPN, CDR2 SVGIG (reference sequence). The CDR3 totals 14 residues. CDR3 loop: CAWSTGTGNYEQYF. CDR3 DNA sequence: TGTGCCTGGAGTACCGGGACAGGGAACTACGAGCAGTACTTC. Combining the CDR3 with reference TRBV30 and TRBJ2-7 gives the whole variable domain SQTIHQWPATLVQPVGSPLSLECTVEGTSNPNLYWYRQAAGRGLQLLFYSVGIGQISSEVPQNLSASRPQDRQFILSSKKLLLSDSGFYLCAWSTGTGNYEQYFGPGTRLTVT.

The chain combines TRBV7-2 with TRBJ2-7; 10 bases match TRBD1. The CDR3 contains 14 residues. The V segment lost 5 bases and the J segment 6 bases; nucleotides outside the gene matches: 7. CDR1 and CDR2 (germline): SGHTA, FQGNSA. CDR3 nucleotides: TGTGCCAGCAGCCAGACAGGGGGCCCGGGCGAGCAGTACTTC. This translates into CASSQTGGPGEQYF.

V is TRBV6-1 and J is TRBJ2-2; weak D call: TRBD2 (6 bases). The CDR3 is 16 amino acids. Germline CDR1 reads MNHNS; CDR2 reads SASEGT. Trimming removed 4 bases from V and 0 bases from J, with 12 bases in between. The CDR3 DNA sequence: TGTGCCAGCAGTGTGCGGGGAGGCTCGAACACCGGGGAGCTGTTTTTT. Translated, it gives CASSVRGGSNTGELFF.

In this sample, this clonotype turned up a few times. The rearrangement links TRBV10-2 to TRBJ2-1; possible D gene TRBD2, 5 bases. TRBJ2-4 explains the end of the DNA better; the J call may be wrong. CDR1 is WSHSY and CDR2 is SAAADI in the germline V gene. This CDR3 spans 15 amino acids. DNA for the CDR3: TGCGCCAGCAGTGACGAAGGACCCTATACTAGGCCTCAGTACTTC. Its protein is CASSDEGPYTRPQYF.

This clonotype was found a few times. J is TRBJ2-5 and V is TRBV5-5; D possibly corresponds to TRBD1 (6 bases). V shed 2 bases and J shed 5 bases, with 16 bases lying between them. From germline, CDR1 is SGHKS and CDR2 YYEKEE (reference sequence). This CDR3 has 15 residues. CDR3 nucleotide sequence: TGTGCCAGCAGCTTTAGTCAGGGGTCGGCGGAGACCCAGTACTTC. Residues: CASSFSQGSAETQYF. Supplemented by reference TRBV5-5 and TRBJ2-5, the full variable domain reads DAGVTQSPTHLIKTRGQQVTLRCSPISGHKSVSWYQQVLGQGPQFIFQYYEKEERGRGNFPDRFSARQFPNYSSELNVNALLLGDSALYLCASSFSQGSAETQYFGPGTRLLVL.

This clonotype turned up a few times. This chain uses TRBV5-1 with TRBJ2-7; tentative D call: TRBD2 (5 bases). CDR3 size: 14 residues. Germline CDR1 SGHRS, CDR2 YFSETQ. The V end lost 2 bases, the J end lost 2 bases, and 11 bases lay between the germline ends. The CDR3 protein is CASSFQTGTYEQYF. The CDR3 nucleotides read TGCGCCAGCAGCTTCCAGACGGGGACCTACGAGCAGTACTTC.

This chain links TRBV5-4 with TRBJ2-1, with 9 nucleotides matching TRBD1. Trimming took 7 bases from V and 4 from J; bases not matched to a gene: 6. Germline V lookup: CDR1 SGHNT, CDR2 YYREEE (reference sequence). The CDR3 is 14 amino acids. CDR3 nucleotide sequence: TGTGCCAGCGAATCAGGGACAGGGTACAATGAGCAGTTCTTC. It yields the protein CASESGTGYNEQFF.

The genes are TRBV29-1 and TRBJ2-5, with D possibly called TRBD1 or TRBD2 (7 bases each). The CDR3 spans 14 residues. Trimming took off 4 bases at V and 4 bases at J, with 16 bases between the two ends. Per the germline V gene, CDR1 is SQVTM and CDR2 is ANQGSEA. CDR3 loop: CSVAPAGGVETQYF. The CDR3 coding sequence is TGCAGCGTTGCCCCAGCAGGGGGGGTAGAGACCCAGTACTTC.

The chain couples TRBV7-2 to TRBJ1-1; D not certain. Trimming pared 0 bases from V and 0 bases from J, leaving 14 bases between. The length of the CDR3 is 17 residues. CDR1 SGHTA and CDR2 FQGNSA come from the germline V gene. The CDR3 DNA sequence: TGTGCCAGCAGCTTAGCGGGTGGTGGGGATATGAACACTGAAGCTTTCTTT. Protein: CASSLAGGGDMNTEAFF. Combining the CDR3 with reference TRBV7-2 and TRBJ1-1 gives the whole variable domain GAGVSQSPSNKVTEKGKDVELRCDPISGHTALYWYRQSLGQGLEFLIYFQGNSAPDKSGLPSDRFSAERTGGSVSTLTIQRTQQEDSAVYLCASSLAGGGDMNTEAFFGQGTRLTVV.

This clonotype was detected a few times. V is TRBV6-2 or TRBV6-3 and J is TRBJ1-1; D unresolved. V was clipped by 6 bases and J by 10 bases, with 15 bases between them. Looked up from germline, CDR1 is MNHEY and CDR2 is SVGEGT. This CDR3 comprises 12 residues. The CDR3 bases are TGTGCCAGCAGCTATCCTGCCCCTCTAGCTTTCTTT. Translated: CASSYPAPLAFF.

The chain combines TRBV29-1 with TRBJ2-5; D unclear. The CDR3 contains 12 residues. V was trimmed by 4 bases and J by 0 bases, leaving 6 bases between them. Germline CDR1 reads SQVTM; CDR2 reads ANQGSEA. CDR3 residues: CSVGLYQETQYF. The DNA of the CDR3 is TGCAGCGTTGGCTTATACCAAGAGACCCAGTACTTC.

The V gene is TRBV29-1, the J gene TRBJ2-1, with 11 bases lining up with TRBD2. CDR1 is SQVTM and CDR2 is ANQGSEA in the germline V gene. V was clipped by 7 bases and J by 8 bases; unmatched bases: 10. The CDR3 has 14 amino acids. CDR3 coding DNA: TGCAGCGCAACTACTAGCGGGAGTAGCGATGAGCAGTTCTTC. The encoded protein is CSATTSGSSDEQFF.

V usage is TRBV28 and J usage is TRBJ2-1; 7 bases match TRBD2. The DNA end favors TRBJ2-7, so the J call may be wrong. The CDR3 is 16 residues long. Germline lookup yields CDR1 MDHEN and CDR2 SYDVKM. CDR3 loop: CASSLAVAGRDYEQYF. The CDR3 nucleotides read TGTGCCAGCAGTTTGGCGGTCGCGGGGAGGGACTACGAGCAGTACTTC.

The V gene is TRBV20-1, the J gene TRBJ2-5, with 9 bases matching TRBD1. The J call may be mistaken, given a closer DNA end match to TRBJ2-1. This CDR3 has 15 amino acids. CDR1 is DFQATT and CDR2 is SNEGSKA in the germline V gene (reference sequence). CDR3 coding DNA: TGCAGTGCTAGTCGGACAGGGGAACCTTACAATGAGCAGTTCTTC. Translation: CSASRTGEPYNEQFF.

The rearrangement joins TRBV15 to TRBJ1-2; tentatively, D is TRBD1 (5 bases). Trimming removed 1 base from V and 7 bases from J, with 19 bases in between. Germline CDR1 is LNHNV and CDR2 is YYDKDF (reference sequence). The CDR3 is 16 amino acids. In DNA, the CDR3 is TGTGCCACCAGCAGAGGGATTAGCGACAGCTCATTTGGCTACACCTTC. This codes for CATSRGISDSSFGYTF.

This clonotype came up many times. A read error may account for a junction end that differs from germline. The J gene is TRBJ2-7, the V gene TRBV7-7, with 10 bases aligning to TRBD2. Germline lookup yields CDR1 SSHAT and CDR2 FNYEAQ (reference sequence). This CDR3 spans 15 amino acids. The CDR3 nucleotides read TGTGCTAGCAGCCCCGGACTAGCGGACGCCTACGAGCAGTACTTC. Its protein is CASSPGLADAYEQYF.

V gene TRBV5-1 combines with J gene TRBJ2-6; 7 bases agree with TRBD1. The ends lost 4 bases at V and 4 bases at J; junction bases unmatched: 8. CDR3 length equals 16 residues. In germline, CDR1 is SGHRS, CDR2 YFSETQ. CDR3 amino acids: CASSGPQGHGANVLTF. The CDR3, as DNA: TGCGCCAGCAGCGGACCACAGGGGCACGGGGCCAACGTCCTGACTTTC.

This clonotype has more than one count but fewer than ten. J is TRBJ2-7 and V is TRBV7-6, with D hard to call. The CDR3 loop spans 15 amino acids. Trimming took off 2 bases at V and 2 bases at J, with 13 bases between the two ends. Per germline, CDR1 SGHVS and CDR2 FNYEAQ. The CDR3 DNA sequence: TGTGCCAGCAGCTTACTCCCGTCGACGACCTACGAGCAGTACTTC. Translating gives CASSLLPSTTYEQYF. Using reference TRBV7-6 and TRBJ2-7 for the parts outside the CDR3, the full variable domain is GAGVSQSPRYKVTKRGQDVALRCDPISGHVSLYWYRQALGQGPEFLTYFNYEAQQDKSGLPNDRFSAERPEGSISTLTIQRTEQRDSAMYRCASSLLPSTTYEQYFGPGTRLTVT.

This clonotype came up a few times. The chain recombines TRBV30 with TRBJ1-2; D unclear. V was trimmed by 5 bases and J by 7 bases, leaving 20 bases between them. Germline values: CDR1 GTSNPN, CDR2 SVGIG (reference sequence). The CDR3 is made up of 14 amino acids. CDR3 region: CAWLDPTMWGGYTF. The CDR3 DNA is TGTGCCTGGCTTGACCCTACTATGTGGGGTGGCTACACCTTC.

J is TRBJ2-5 and V is TRBV29-1; 9 nucleotides align to TRBD2. V was clipped by 6 bases and J by 4 bases; unmatched bases: 3. CDR1 is SQVTM and CDR2 is ANQGSEA in the germline V gene. The CDR3 length is 12 residues. CDR3 region: CSVLTSGETQYF. CDR3 sequence (DNA): TGCAGCGTGCTGACTAGCGGAGAGACCCAGTACTTC.

This clonotype occurred a few times. The genes are TRBV29-1 and TRBJ2-5; D might be TRBD2 (6 bases). The J call is in doubt because the DNA end fits TRBJ2-7 better. The germline V gene encodes CDR1 SQVTM and CDR2 ANQGSEA. CDR3 length equals 14 residues. The CDR3 here is CSVISPGESYEQYF. As DNA, the CDR3 is TGCAGCGTTATTTCTCCGGGAGAGAGCTACGAGCAGTACTTC.

The chain recombines TRBV7-9 with TRBJ2-5, with TRBD2 identical over 7 bases. The assigned J gene may be wrong: the sequence end matches TRBJ2-1 better. Germline CDR1 reads SEHNR; CDR2 reads FQNEAQ (reference sequence). The CDR3 contains 15 residues. The CDR3 spells CASSLLGGKDNEQFF. CDR3 in DNA: TGTGCCAGCAGCTTATTGGGGGGGAAAGACAATGAGCAGTTCTTC.

The chain recombines TRBV2 with TRBJ2-5; TRBD1 matches at 7 bases. The J call may be mistaken, given a closer DNA end match to TRBJ2-7. This CDR3 comprises 14 residues. Germline V gives CDR1 SNHLY, CDR2 FYNNEI. CDR3 in amino acids: CASRREQGNYEQYF. CDR3 nucleotide sequence: TGTGCCAGCAGGAGGGAACAGGGGAACTACGAGCAGTACTTC.

V is TRBV29-1 and J is TRBJ2-5; tentative D call: TRBD2 (5 bases). With 0 bases removed from V and 7 bases from J, the gap between germline ends came to 27 bases. Looked up from germline, CDR1 is SQVTM and CDR2 is ANQGSEA. The CDR3 extends over 18 amino acids. In DNA form, the CDR3 reads TGCAGCGTTGAAGATGACCAAGGACCAGGACTTGGTTATGGGACCCAGTACTTC. Its protein product is CSVEDDQGPGLGYGTQYF.

This clonotype was seen a handful of times. The gene calls are TRBV15 and TRBJ2-7; 8 bases align to TRBD1. CDR1 LNHNV and CDR2 YYDKDF come from the germline V gene (reference sequence). V was clipped by 0 bases and J by 5 bases; unmatched bases: 9. This CDR3 is built from 16 residues. CDR3 sequence: CATSREKDRAFHEQYF. The CDR3 coding sequence is TGTGCCACCAGCAGAGAAAAGGACAGGGCATTCCACGAGCAGTACTTC.

In its sample, this clonotype was seen a few times. The chain employs TRBV6-5 and TRBJ2-1; 15 nucleotides line up with TRBD2. The V gene's germline CDR1 is MNHEY and CDR2 SVGAGI. CDR3 length: 19 amino acids. After removal of 2 bases from V and 7 bases from J, the junction contained 12 bases not matched to a gene. DNA of the CDR3: TGTGCCAGCAGTTACCCGAACTTGGGACTAGCGGGAGGAATGAATGAGCAGTTCTTC. Translated, it gives CASSYPNLGLAGGMNEQFF.